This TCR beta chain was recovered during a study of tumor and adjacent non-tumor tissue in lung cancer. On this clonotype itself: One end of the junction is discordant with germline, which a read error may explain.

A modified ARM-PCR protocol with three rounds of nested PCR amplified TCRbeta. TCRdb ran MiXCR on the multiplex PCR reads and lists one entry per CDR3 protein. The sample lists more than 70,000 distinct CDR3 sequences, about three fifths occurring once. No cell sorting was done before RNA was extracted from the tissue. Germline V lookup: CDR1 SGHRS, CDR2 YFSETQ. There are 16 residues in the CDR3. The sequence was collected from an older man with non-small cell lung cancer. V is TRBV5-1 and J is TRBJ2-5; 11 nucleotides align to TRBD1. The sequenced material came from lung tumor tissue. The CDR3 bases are TGCGCCAGCAGCTGGATTCCGGGACAGGGGGATGAGACCCAGCACTTC. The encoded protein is CASSWIPGQGDETQHF.